Below, one T cell receptor (beta chain) is given with its context. These data belong to a study of T cell responses to AZD1222 COVID-19 vaccine. Sequencing was performed with immunoSEQ multiplex PCR; in TCRdb, only in-frame clones are kept and a portion is missing. The sample contains under 150,000 clones, about 92% of which appear only once. This CDR3 is built from 15 residues. Trimming pared 5 bases from V and 2 bases from J, leaving 13 bases between. Germline V lookup: CDR1 MNHEY, CDR2 SVGAGI. This specimen consisted of peripheral blood, obtained 28 days after the second AZD1222 dose. This chain connects TRBV6-5 to TRBJ1-5; unclear D gene. This TCR derives from an adult who received the AZD1222 COVID-19 vaccine. CDR3: CASSTQIFGNQPQHF. Written as DNA, the CDR3 is TGTGCCAGCAGTACTCAGATATTCGGCAATCAGCCCCAGCATTTT.